This T cell receptor beta chain is drawn from a study of cytomegalovirus exposure and HLA in healthy donors. CDR3 size: 16 residues. Looked up from germline, CDR1 is SGHAT and CDR2 is FQNNGV. V trimming: 1 base; J trimming: 2 bases; junction bases outside the gene matches: 5. 60 Vbeta and 13 Jbeta primers were used in PCR. Profiling relied on immunoSEQ multiplex PCR, and the TCRdb table lists in-frame clones only, not all of them. The profile covers about 110,000 clones, with around 76% appearing a single time and roughly 13% taken by the ten largest. This TCR derives from a man aged 25-40 years in good health and CMV-seropositive. The J gene is TRBJ2-5, the V gene TRBV11-2; 9 bases agree with TRBD2. Sequencing input: PBMCs. CDR3 sequence (DNA): TGTGCCAGCAGCTTAGCATTCGGACTAGCGCAAGAGACCCAGTACTTC. It is translated as CASSLAFGLAQETQYF.